This TCR beta chain was identified during a study of blood T cell repertoires in COVID-19. Looking at the study overall: From the United States, Italy and Spain came samples of acute and convalescent COVID-19. PBMCs, B-cell-depleted T cells, or T cells provided the cDNA or gDNA that made up the material.

From germline, CDR1 is ENHRY and CDR2 SYGVKD. The CDR3 extends over 17 amino acids. With 8 bases clipped from V and 0 bases from J, the junction kept 12 bases outside the gene matches. As processed by the authors: Nucleated cell number was recorded as an estimate derived from reference gene primer amplification. Profiled with immunoSEQ multiplex PCR; TCRdb holds only in-frame clones, not every one. Clonal size and the V and J genes are those of that table, whereas D and trimming came from the DNA. The sample holds about 210,000 clones; about 87% are singletons and the top ten take roughly 6.4%. V gene TRBV10-3 combines with J gene TRBJ2-2, with TRBD2 matching over 7 bases. This clonotype was obtained from a man aged 55-75 years who had recovered from COVID-19. The sequencing input was peripheral blood. CDR3 in amino acids: CAIPKSGRAANTGELFF. CDR3 DNA sequence: TGTGCCATCCCTAAATCGGGGAGGGCCGCGAACACCGGGGAGCTGTTTTTT.